Listed here is a single T cell receptor (beta chain). This CDR3 is built from 16 residues. V lost 2 bases to trimming and J lost 6 bases, with 16 bases between them. Germline V gene lookup returns CDR1 LGHDT and CDR2 YNNKEL (reference sequence). This sample was included in a study of blood T cell repertoires in COVID-19. Original data processing: Reference gene primers were amplified, and this amplification served to estimate nucleated cell counts. The method was immunoSEQ multiplex PCR; TCRdb's version includes in-frame clones alone and lacks a portion of them. V and J calls plus clone size are reproduced from that table; the DNA served to infer D and trimming. The sample holds 200,000 or so clones, around 84% seen once.

The specimen sequenced was peripheral blood. This TCR came from a human donor in a cohort sampled during active COVID-19. V is TRBV3-1 (or the pseudogene TRBV3-2) and J is TRBJ2-2; a possible D gene is TRBD1 (6 bases). The CDR3: CASSQPGHGEAGELFF. The CDR3 nucleotides are TGTGCCAGCAGCCAACCGGGACATGGGGAAGCCGGGGAGCTGTTTTTT.